This entry concerns a single T cell receptor (beta chain). The CDR3 totals 12 residues. Trimming shortened V by 6 bases and J by 5 bases, and 7 bases separated the two germline ends. The germline V gene has CDR1 LNHDA and CDR2 SQIVND (reference sequence). Per the original data handling: Nucleated cell counts were estimated from reference gene primer amplification. Clones were sequenced by immunoSEQ multiplex PCR, and TCRdb holds only the in-frame ones, with some missing. That table gives V, J and clone size, and the DNA gave D and trimming. The sample shows 200,000 to 300,000 clones, about 89% of them seen only once. This record comes from a study of blood T cell repertoires in COVID-19. Study overall: Spain, Italy and the United States supplied samples that represented acute and convalescent COVID-19.

This clonotype was sampled from a woman aged 30 to 39 who had recovered from COVID-19. The specimen was PBMCs or T cells enriched from blood (not recorded which). The rearrangement uses TRBV19 and TRBJ2-2; the D is unclear. CDR3 sequence reads: CASRSGTGELFF. The CDR3 coding sequence is TGTGCCAGTAGGTCCGGGACCGGGGAGCTGTTTTTT.